Given below is one TCR beta chain in context. This specimen belongs to a study of early T cells in non-severe SARS-CoV-2 infection. Individual cDNA molecules carried attached unique molecular identifiers. Each CDR3 protein is one row after TCRdb ran MiXCR on the 5' RACE reads. The sample lists tens of thousands of distinct CDR3 sequences, about 13% seen once, with roughly 8.3% in the top ten. Germline assignment: CDR1 SQVTM and CDR2 ANQGSEA. V was pared by 5 bases and J by 0 bases, with 11 bases between. This CDR3 is 15 amino acids long. The sample comprised whole blood. J is TRBJ2-6 and V is TRBV29-1; TRBD1 might be the D (6 bases). The source is an adult who was a healthcare worker with PCR-confirmed SARS-CoV-2 infection or an uninfected control (not recorded which). This CDR3 reads CSVTRGGSGANVLTF. Written as DNA, the CDR3 is TGCAGCGTTACCAGAGGGGGCTCTGGGGCCAACGTCCTGACTTTC.